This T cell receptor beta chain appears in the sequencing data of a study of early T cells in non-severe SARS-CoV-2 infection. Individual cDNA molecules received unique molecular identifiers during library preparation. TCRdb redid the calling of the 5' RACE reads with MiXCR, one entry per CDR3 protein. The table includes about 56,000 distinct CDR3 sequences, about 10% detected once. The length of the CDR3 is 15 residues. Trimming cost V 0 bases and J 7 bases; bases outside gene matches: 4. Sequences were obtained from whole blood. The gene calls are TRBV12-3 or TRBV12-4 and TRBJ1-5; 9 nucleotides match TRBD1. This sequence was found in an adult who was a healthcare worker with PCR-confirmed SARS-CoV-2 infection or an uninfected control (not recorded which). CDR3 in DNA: TGTGCCAGCAGTTTAGCGGGACAGGGCAGGCAGCCCCAGCATTTT. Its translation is CASSLAGQGRQPQHF.